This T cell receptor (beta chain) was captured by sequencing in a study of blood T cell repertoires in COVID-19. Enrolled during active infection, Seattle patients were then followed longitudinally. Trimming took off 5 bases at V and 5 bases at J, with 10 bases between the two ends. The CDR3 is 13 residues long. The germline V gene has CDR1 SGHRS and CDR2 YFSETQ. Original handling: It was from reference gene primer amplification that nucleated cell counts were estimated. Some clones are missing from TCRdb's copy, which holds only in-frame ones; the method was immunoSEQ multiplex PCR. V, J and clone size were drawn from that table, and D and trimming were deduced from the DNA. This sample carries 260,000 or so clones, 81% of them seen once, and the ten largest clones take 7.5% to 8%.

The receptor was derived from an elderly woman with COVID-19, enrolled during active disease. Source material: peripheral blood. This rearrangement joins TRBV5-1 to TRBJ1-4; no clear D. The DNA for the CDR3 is TGCGCCAGCAGAAAGGGAGGGAATGAAAAACTGTTTTTT. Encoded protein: CASRKGGNEKLFF.